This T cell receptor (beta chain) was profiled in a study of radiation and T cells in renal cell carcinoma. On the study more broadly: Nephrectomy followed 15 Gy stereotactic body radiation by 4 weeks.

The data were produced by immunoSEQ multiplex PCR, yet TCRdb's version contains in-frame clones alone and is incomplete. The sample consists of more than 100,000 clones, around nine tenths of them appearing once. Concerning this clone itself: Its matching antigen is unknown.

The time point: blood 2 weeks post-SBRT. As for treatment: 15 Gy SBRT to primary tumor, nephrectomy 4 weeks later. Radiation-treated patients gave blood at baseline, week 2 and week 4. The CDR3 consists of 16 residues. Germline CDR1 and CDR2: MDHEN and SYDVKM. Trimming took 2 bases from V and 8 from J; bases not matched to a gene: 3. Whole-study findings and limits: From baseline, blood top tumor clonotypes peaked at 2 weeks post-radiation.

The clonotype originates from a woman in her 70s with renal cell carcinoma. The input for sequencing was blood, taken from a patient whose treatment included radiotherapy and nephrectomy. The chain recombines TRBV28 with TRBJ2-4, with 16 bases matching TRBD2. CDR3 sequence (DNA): TGTGCCAGCAGTTTAGGGACTAGCGGGGGGGTGGACATTCAGTACTTC. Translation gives CASSLGTSGGVDIQYF.